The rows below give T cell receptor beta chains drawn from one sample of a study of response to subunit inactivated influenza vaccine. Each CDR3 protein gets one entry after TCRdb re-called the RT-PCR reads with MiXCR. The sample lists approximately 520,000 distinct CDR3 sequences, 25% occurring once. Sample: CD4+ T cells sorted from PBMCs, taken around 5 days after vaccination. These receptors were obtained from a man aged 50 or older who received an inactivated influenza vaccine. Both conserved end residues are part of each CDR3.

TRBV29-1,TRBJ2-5,CSAKPGQALQETQYF
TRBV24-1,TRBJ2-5,CATSDPGTSGRVGETQYF
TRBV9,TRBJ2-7,CASSVGHGTQSEQYF
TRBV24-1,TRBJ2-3,CATSDWDIHTQYF
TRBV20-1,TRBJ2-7,CSASHYLNEQYF
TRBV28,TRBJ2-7,CASSSRYYEQYF
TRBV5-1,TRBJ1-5,CASSLDPGGNQPQHF
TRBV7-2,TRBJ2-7,CASSFLPGQGAWEQYF
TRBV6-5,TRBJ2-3,CASSYDPGLKTDTQYF
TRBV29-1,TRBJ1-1,CSVRQVNAEAFF
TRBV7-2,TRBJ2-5,CATTEIPGRVETQYF
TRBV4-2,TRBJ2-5,CASSPSSGSQETQYF
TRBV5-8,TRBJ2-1,CASSFGGPSYNEQFF
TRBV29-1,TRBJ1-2,CSVEPILPNYGYTF